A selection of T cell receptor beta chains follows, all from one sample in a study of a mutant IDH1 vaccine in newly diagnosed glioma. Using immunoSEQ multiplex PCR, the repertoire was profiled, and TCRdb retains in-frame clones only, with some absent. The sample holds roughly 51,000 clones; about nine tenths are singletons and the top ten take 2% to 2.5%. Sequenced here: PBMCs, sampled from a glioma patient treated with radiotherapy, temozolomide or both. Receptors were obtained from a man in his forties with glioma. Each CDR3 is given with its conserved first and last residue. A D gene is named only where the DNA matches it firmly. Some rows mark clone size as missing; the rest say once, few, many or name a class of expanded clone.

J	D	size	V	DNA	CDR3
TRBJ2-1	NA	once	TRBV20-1	TGCAGTGCTAGTTCTCGAGTTGAGCAGTTCTTC	CSASSRVEQFF
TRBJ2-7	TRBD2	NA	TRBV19	TGTGCCAGTAGCCTCGGACTAGCGGGTTTCGAGCAGTACTTC	CASSLGLAGFEQYF
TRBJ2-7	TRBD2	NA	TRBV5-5	TGTGCCAGCAGCTTGGCTCTAGCGGGCTTAACCTACGAGCAGTACTTC	CASSLALAGLTYEQYF
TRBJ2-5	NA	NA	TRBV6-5	TGTGCCAGCAGTTACTGGAGGCGGGATTGGGAAGAGACCCAGTACTTC	CASSYWRRDWEETQYF
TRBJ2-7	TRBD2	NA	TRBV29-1	TGCAGCGCTACTAGCGAAAGGACCTACGAGCAGTACTTC	CSATSERTYEQYF
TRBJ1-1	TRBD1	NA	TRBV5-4	TGTGCCAGCAGCTCATCAGGGGGCTTCATGAACACTGAAGCTTTCTTT	CASSSSGGFMNTEAFF
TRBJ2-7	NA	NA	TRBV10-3	TGTGCCATCAGTCTGGGTCCGCCGTCATTCGACGAGCAGTACTTC	CAISLGPPSFDEQYF
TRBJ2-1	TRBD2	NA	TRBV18	TGTGCCAGCTCCCAGACTAGCGGGGGATATAATGAGCAGTTCTTC	CASSQTSGGYNEQFF
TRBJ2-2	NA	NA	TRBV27	TGTGCCAGCAGTTTATACAGTGACCCCACCGGGGAGCTGTTTTTT	CASSLYSDPTGELFF
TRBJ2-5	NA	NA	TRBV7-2	TGTGCCAGCGGAGGACTAGGGGGAGAGACCCAGTACTTC	CASGGLGGETQYF
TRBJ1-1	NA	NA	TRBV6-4	TGTGCCAGCAGCTTGGTTAGGTTTCGAGGTCGAGCTTTCTTT	CASSLVRFRGRAFF
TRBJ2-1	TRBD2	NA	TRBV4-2	TGTGCCAGCAGCCAGCACACTAGCGGAAGCTCCTACAATGAGCAGTTCTTC	CASSQHTSGSSYNEQFF
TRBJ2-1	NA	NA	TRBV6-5	TGTGCCAGCAGTTACTCTGGGGACACCTACAATGAGCAGTTCTTC	CASSYSGDTYNEQFF
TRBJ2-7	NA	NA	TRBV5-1	TGCGCCAGCACCACGAGAATGGGGGAGATGGGTGAGCAGTACTTC	CASTTRMGEMGEQYF
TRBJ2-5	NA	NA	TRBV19	TGTGCCAGTAGTATAAATGGCAGGACCAAATCCGGAGAGACCCAGTACTTC	CASSINGRTKSGETQYF
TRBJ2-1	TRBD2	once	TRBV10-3	TGTGCCACGGGGGGGACTAGCGGGATCGTCCATGAGCAGTTCTTC	CATGGTSGIVHEQFF
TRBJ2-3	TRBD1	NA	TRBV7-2	TGTGCCAGCAGCTTATCGGGACAGGTGTCGGATACGCAGTATTTT	CASSLSGQVSDTQYF
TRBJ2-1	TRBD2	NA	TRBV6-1	TGTGCCAGCGGTTCTGGGGTGAGCGGGAAGTCGGAGTTCTTC	CASGSGVSGKSEFF
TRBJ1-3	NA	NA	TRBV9	TGTGCCAGCAGTGTAGGGAACGGAAACACCATATATTTT	CASSVGNGNTIYF
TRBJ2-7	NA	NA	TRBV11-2	TGTGCCAGCAAGGGACTAAGGGGGAACGAGCAGTACTTC	CASKGLRGNEQYF
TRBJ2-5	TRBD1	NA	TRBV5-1	TGCGCCAGCAGCGCGTCGGACAGGGGCGAAGAGACCCAGTACTTC	CASSASDRGEETQYF
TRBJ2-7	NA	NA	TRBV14	TGTGCCAGCAGCCAAGTTGGGCAGCCCCTCTACGAGCAGTACTTC	CASSQVGQPLYEQYF
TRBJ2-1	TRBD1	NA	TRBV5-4	TGTGCCAGCAGCTTGGGACAGGGTTCGTACAATGAGCAGTTCTTC	CASSLGQGSYNEQFF
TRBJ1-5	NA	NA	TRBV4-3	TGCGCCAGCAGCCAAGAGCGAAGGGCGAATCAGCCCCAGCATTTT	CASSQERRANQPQHF
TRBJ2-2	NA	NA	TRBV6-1	TGTGCCAGCAGTGAAGCGGGGCACACCGGGGAGCTGTTTTTT	CASSEAGHTGELFF
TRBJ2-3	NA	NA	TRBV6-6	TGTGCCAGCGCGGGGTACCAGGACAGGCCCACAGATACGCAGTATTTT	CASAGYQDRPTDTQYF
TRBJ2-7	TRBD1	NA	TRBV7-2	TGTGCCAGCACCCTCTTGACAGGGGCGGCCGAGCAGTACTTC	CASTLLTGAAEQYF
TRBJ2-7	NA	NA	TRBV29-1	TGCAGCGTTGGGAAGGTGGGGGTATCCTACGAGCAGTACTTC	CSVGKVGVSYEQYF
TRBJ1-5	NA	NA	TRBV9	TGTGCCAGCAGCGCCGGGACGGGCAATCAGCCCCAGCATTTT	CASSAGTGNQPQHF
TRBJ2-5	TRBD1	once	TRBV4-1	TGCGCCAGCAGCCGCTTAGACAGGGACGAGACCCAGTACTTC	CASSRLDRDETQYF
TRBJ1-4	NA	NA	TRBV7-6	TGTGCCAGCAGCTTAGGGTCAGGGGTCGAAAAACTGTTTTTT	CASSLGSGVEKLFF
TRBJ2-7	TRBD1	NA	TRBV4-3	TGCGCCAGCAGCCAAGTTACAGGGGCCTCCTACGAGCAGTACTTC	CASSQVTGASYEQYF
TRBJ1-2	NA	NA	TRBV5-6	TGTGCCAGCAGCTTGATGACAGACCTTTCTAACTATGGCTACACCTTC	CASSLMTDLSNYGYTF
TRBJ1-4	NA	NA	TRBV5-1	TGCGCCAGCAGCTTATTTCTTACTAATGAAAAACTGTTTTTT	CASSLFLTNEKLFF
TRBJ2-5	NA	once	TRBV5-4	TGTGCCAGCAGCTCTACTAAAGACAGGTTCGAGACCCAGTACTTC	CASSSTKDRFETQYF
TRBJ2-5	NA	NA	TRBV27	TGTGCCAGCAGTTCGTTACCCGGTGGAGAGACCCAGTACTTC	CASSSLPGGETQYF
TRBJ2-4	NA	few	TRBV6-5	TGTGCCAGCAGGCCGGAAAGGGCGGCCAAAAACATTCAGTACTTC	CASRPERAAKNIQYF
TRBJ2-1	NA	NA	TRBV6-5	TGTGCCAGCAGTTCCTCTTGGGTACCCAATGAGCAGTTCTTC	CASSSSWVPNEQFF
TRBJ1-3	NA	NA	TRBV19	TGTGCCAGTAGTAAAGGGTCCTCTGGAAACACCATATATTTT	CASSKGSSGNTIYF
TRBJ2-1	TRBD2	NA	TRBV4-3	TGCGTCAGCAGCCGGGAAACTAGCGGATGGTCGGGATACAATGAGCAGTTCTTC	CVSSRETSGWSGYNEQFF
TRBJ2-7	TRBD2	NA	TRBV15	TGTGCCACCAGCAGAGATCTTAGCGGGGCCCTTGGCGAGCAGTACTTC	CATSRDLSGALGEQYF
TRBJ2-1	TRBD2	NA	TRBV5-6	TGTGCCAGCAGCTTGGGACTAGCGGGACTTTCGAATGAGCAGTTCTTC	CASSLGLAGLSNEQFF